This entry lists 20 T cell receptor beta chains sequenced from one sample in a study of blood T cell repertoires in COVID-19. Clones were sequenced by immunoSEQ multiplex PCR, and TCRdb holds only the in-frame ones, with some missing. The sample lists over 350,000 clones, approximately 91% occurring once. The sequenced material came from PBMCs or T cells enriched from blood (not recorded which). Receptors were obtained from a woman between 35 and 50 years old who had been exposed to COVID-19.

The chain recombines TRBV7-3 with TRBJ2-5, with 9 nucleotides matching TRBD2. Germline loops: CDR1 SGHTA, CDR2 FQGTGA. This CDR3 comprises 16 residues. Germline trimming cut 6 bases from V and 4 bases from J; bases unmatched to any gene: 12. The DNA for the CDR3 is TGTGCCAGCAGTTACCTCCCTAGCGGGATTCTAGAGACCCAGTACTTC. It is translated as CASSYLPSGILETQYF. The complete variable domain, with remaining parts taken from reference TRBV7-3 and TRBJ2-5, reads GAGVSQTPSNKVTEKGKYVELRCDPISGHTALYWYRQSLGQGPEFLIYFQGTGAADDSGLPNDRFFAVRPEGSVSTLKIQRTERGDSAVYLCASSYLPSGILETQYFGPGTRLLVL.

V and J are TRBV25-1 and TRBJ1-1; D is possibly TRBD1 (6 bases). The germline V and J ends were trimmed by 4 bases and 6 bases, with 12 bases remaining between them. CDR3 length: 13 residues. Germline CDR1 is MGHDK and CDR2 is SYGVNS. Here the CDR3 DNA reads TGTGCCAGCAGTGTGGGGGGGCTTTCTGAAGCTTTCTTT. Protein: CASSVGGLSEAFF.

V gene TRBV2 combines with J gene TRBJ1-2; 7 bases map to TRBD1. Germline loops: CDR1 SNHLY, CDR2 FYNNEI. V was pared by 5 bases and J by 4 bases, with 1 base of the junction left unmatched. The CDR3 spans 12 residues. The CDR3 sequence: CASSRDSYGYTF. The CDR3 DNA reads TGTGCCAGCAGTAGGGACAGCTATGGCTACACCTTC.

The chain is built from TRBV2 and TRBJ1-6, with D uncertain. V dropped 3 bases and J dropped 3 bases, with 3 bases sitting between them. The CDR3 consists of 13 residues. Germline CDR1 SNHLY, CDR2 FYNNEI. The CDR3 here is CASSDNYNSPLHF. The DNA for the CDR3 is TGTGCCAGCAGTGACAACTATAATTCACCCCTCCACTTT.

The chain has TRBV14 and TRBJ1-2, with D possibly TRBD1 on 5 matching bases. The CDR3 runs to 15 residues. With 1 base removed from V and 0 bases from J, the gap between germline ends came to 9 bases. The germline V gene has CDR1 SGHDN and CDR2 FVKESK. The CDR3 is CASSQGGTSNYGYTF. CDR3 nucleotide sequence: TGTGCCAGCAGCCAAGGCGGGACCTCTAACTATGGCTACACCTTC. The whole variable domain, filled in from reference TRBV14 and TRBJ1-2, reads EAGVTQFPSHSVIEKGQTVTLRCDPISGHDNLYWYRRVMGKEIKFLLHFVKESKQDESGMPNNRFLAERTGGTYSTLKVQPAELEDSGVYFCASSQGGTSNYGYTFGSGTRLTVV.

The rearrangement links TRBV6-1 to TRBJ1-5, with D maybe TRBD1 (5 bases). V was trimmed by 2 bases and J by 3 bases, leaving 11 bases between them. Looked up from germline, CDR1 is MNHNS and CDR2 is SASEGT. The CDR3 sequence is 15 residues long. The CDR3 nucleotides read TGTGCCAGCAGTGAACGGGGGACTTACAATCAGCCCCAGCATTTT. Its protein is CASSERGTYNQPQHF.

The chain carries TRBV5-6 and TRBJ2-1, with a possible D match to TRBD2 (6 bases). Germline V CDR1 and CDR2: SGHDT, YYEEEE. The V end lost 4 bases, the J end lost 2 bases, and 16 bases lay between the germline ends. There are 16 residues in the CDR3. CDR3 in DNA: TGTGCCAGCAGCGAGATGGGAGGTTCGACCTACAATGAGCAGTTCTTC. Its translation is CASSEMGGSTYNEQFF.

This clone was seen only once. This chain uses TRBV28 with TRBJ1-3; TRBD1 matches 8 bases. CDR1 and CDR2 (germline): MDHEN, SYDVKM. This CDR3 has 17 residues. Trimming at V came to 7 bases and at J to 3 bases, leaving 14 bases not matched to a gene. This CDR3 reads CASKGGQGALYGNTIYF. CDR3 coding DNA: TGTGCCAGCAAGGGTGGGCAGGGGGCTCTTTATGGAAACACCATATATTTT.

The J gene is TRBJ1-2, the V gene TRBV5-5; weak D call: TRBD1 (5 bases). V was cut by 5 bases and J by 8 bases, with 16 bases left in between. Germline V gives CDR1 SGHKS, CDR2 YYEKEE (reference sequence). The CDR3 covers 13 residues. The CDR3 DNA reads TGTGCCAGCAGTTTCACAGGAGCTCGGGGCTACACCTTC. Amino acids: CASSFTGARGYTF.

J is TRBJ1-6 and V is TRBV5-1; 7 bases line up with TRBD1. The germline CDR1 and CDR2 sequences are SGHRS and YFSETQ. CDR3 size: 16 residues. Unmatched junction bases numbered 6, after V lost 0 bases and J lost 6 bases. CDR3 protein: CASSLGRDSINSPLHF. The CDR3 DNA reads TGCGCCAGCAGCTTGGGGCGGGACAGTATTAATTCACCCCTCCACTTT.

This clone was detected only once. The chain employs TRBV30 and TRBJ2-3; 12 nucleotides line up with TRBD2. The CDR3 is 15 residues long. Germline V gene sequence: CDR1 GTSNPN, CDR2 SVGIG (reference sequence). Trimming removed 4 bases from V and 1 base from J; junction bases left unmatched: 3. The CDR3 sequence: CAWTSGGAGTDTQYF. Written as DNA, the CDR3 is TGTGCCTGGACTAGCGGGGGGGCCGGCACAGATACGCAGTATTTT.

The rearrangement links TRBV5-4 to TRBJ1-4, with D unclear. CDR3 length equals 13 residues. Per germline, CDR1 SGHNT and CDR2 YYREEE (reference sequence). The V end lost 1 base, the J end lost 4 bases, and 5 bases lay between the germline ends. CDR3 loop: CASSLRGNEKLFF. CDR3 in DNA: TGTGCCAGCAGCTTGCGCGGTAATGAAAAACTGTTTTTT.

This sequence joins TRBV30 and TRBJ1-2; possibly TRBD1 for D (5 bases). Germline V gives CDR1 GTSNPN, CDR2 SVGIG (reference sequence). V gave up 1 base and J gave up 7 bases, with 19 bases separating them. CDR3 size: 15 residues. CDR3 region: CAWSDGGVLYRGYTF. In DNA form, the CDR3 reads TGTGCCTGGAGTGACGGGGGGGTCCTGTATCGTGGCTACACCTTC.

This chain joins TRBV14 and TRBJ1-1; D gene unclear. Looked up from germline, CDR1 is SGHDN and CDR2 is FVKESK. CDR3 length: 15 residues. The V and J ends lost 4 bases and 5 bases respectively, with 17 bases between them. The CDR3: CASSRPVLGKTEAFF. In DNA form, the CDR3 reads TGTGCCAGCAGCCGTCCGGTTCTCGGGAAGACTGAAGCTTTCTTT.

The chain is built from TRBV30 and TRBJ2-2; D may be TRBD2 (6 bases). The CDR3 totals 15 residues. The germline V gene has CDR1 GTSNPN and CDR2 SVGIG (reference sequence). Deletions cut 3 bases from V and 0 bases from J, with 11 bases between. CDR3 in DNA: TGTGCCTGGAGCGCTGGGACTTCGAACACCGGGGAGCTGTTTTTT. This sequence encodes CAWSAGTSNTGELFF. Using reference TRBV30 and TRBJ2-2 for the parts outside the CDR3, the full variable domain is SQTIHQWPATLVQPVGSPLSLECTVEGTSNPNLYWYRQAAGRGLQLLFYSVGIGQISSEVPQNLSASRPQDRQFILSSKKLLLSDSGFYLCAWSAGTSNTGELFFGEGSRLTVL.

The gene calls are TRBV27 and TRBJ1-1; D unclear. Trimming took 2 bases from V and 11 from J, leaving 9 bases between them. The germline CDR1 and CDR2 sequences are MNHEY and SMNVEV (reference sequence). The CDR3 extends over 11 amino acids. The CDR3 DNA is TGTGCCAGCAGTTTAAGGGAGAGGGCTTTCTTT. Amino acids: CASSLRERAFF.

This clone has a single count. The chain joins TRBV18 to TRBJ2-1; 8 bases are a match to TRBD1. V trimming: 4 bases; J trimming: 4 bases; junction bases outside the gene matches: 9. Per germline, CDR1 KGHSH and CDR2 LQKENI. The CDR3 runs to 16 residues. The CDR3 reads CASSQYRDRSYNEQFF. The DNA for the CDR3 is TGTGCCAGCTCACAATACCGGGACAGGAGTTACAATGAGCAGTTCTTC.

In this sample, this clone turned up once. V is TRBV9 and J is TRBJ2-3, with D perhaps TRBD1 (6 bases). The germline V gene has CDR1 SGDLS and CDR2 YYNGEE. V shed 4 bases and J shed 1 base, with 10 bases lying between them. The CDR3 spans 14 residues. CDR3 in amino acids: CASSPRTGTDTQYF. The DNA for the CDR3 is TGTGCCAGCAGCCCCCGGACAGGCACAGATACGCAGTATTTT.

The chain uses TRBV5-6 and TRBJ1-2; a possible D gene is TRBD1 (5 bases). The V gene lost 1 base and the J gene lost 7 bases, with 8 bases spanning the gap. The germline V gene has CDR1 SGHDT and CDR2 YYEEEE. This CDR3 region has 12 residues. The CDR3 loop reads CASSLQGSGYTF. CDR3 bases: TGTGCCAGCAGCTTGCAGGGAAGTGGCTACACCTTC.

The J gene is TRBJ1-5, the V gene TRBV13; TRBD1 aligns across 7 bases. V gave up 2 bases and J gave up 11 bases; unmatched junction bases: 6. Germline V gene sequence: CDR1 PRHDT, CDR2 FYEKMQ (reference sequence). The CDR3 is 13 amino acids. CDR3 nucleotides: TGTGCCAGCAGCTTAACAGGGGCCCAAACCCAGCATTTT. Translated, it gives CASSLTGAQTQHF.